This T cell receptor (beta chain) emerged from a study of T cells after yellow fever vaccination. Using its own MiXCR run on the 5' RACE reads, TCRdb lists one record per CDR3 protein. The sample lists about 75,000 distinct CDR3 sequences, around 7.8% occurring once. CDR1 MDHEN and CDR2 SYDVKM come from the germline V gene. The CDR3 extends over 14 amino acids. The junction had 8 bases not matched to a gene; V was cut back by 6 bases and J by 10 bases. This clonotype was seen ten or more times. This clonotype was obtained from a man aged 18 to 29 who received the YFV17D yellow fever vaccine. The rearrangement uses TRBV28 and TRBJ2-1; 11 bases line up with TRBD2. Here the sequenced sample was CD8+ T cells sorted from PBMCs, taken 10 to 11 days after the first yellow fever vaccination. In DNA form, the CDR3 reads TGTGCCAGCAGCCGGACTAGCGGGTCAGACGAGCAGTTCTTC. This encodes CASSRTSGSDEQFF.